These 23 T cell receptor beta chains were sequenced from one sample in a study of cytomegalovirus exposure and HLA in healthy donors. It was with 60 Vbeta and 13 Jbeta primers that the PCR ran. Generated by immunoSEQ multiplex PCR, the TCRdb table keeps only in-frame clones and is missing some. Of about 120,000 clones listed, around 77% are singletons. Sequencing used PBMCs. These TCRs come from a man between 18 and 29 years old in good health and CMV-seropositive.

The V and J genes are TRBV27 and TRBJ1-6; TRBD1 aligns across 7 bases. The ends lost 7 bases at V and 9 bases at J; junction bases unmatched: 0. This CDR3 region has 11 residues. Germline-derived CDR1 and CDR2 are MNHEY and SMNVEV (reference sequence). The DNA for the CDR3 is TGTGCCAGCAAGGGGGCTTCACCCCTCCACTTT. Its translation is CASKGASPLHF.

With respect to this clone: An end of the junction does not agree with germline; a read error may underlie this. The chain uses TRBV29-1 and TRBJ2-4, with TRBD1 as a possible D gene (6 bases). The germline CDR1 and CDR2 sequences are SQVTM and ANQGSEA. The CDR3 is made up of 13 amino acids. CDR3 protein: CSVEDRRGNSQYF. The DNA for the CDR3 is TGCAGCGTTGAAGATCGCAGGGGAAACAGTCAGTACTTC.

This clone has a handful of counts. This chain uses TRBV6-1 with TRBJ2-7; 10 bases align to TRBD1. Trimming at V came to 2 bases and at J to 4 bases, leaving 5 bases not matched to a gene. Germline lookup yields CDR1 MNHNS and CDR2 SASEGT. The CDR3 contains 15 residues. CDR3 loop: CASSEIGQGVYEQYF. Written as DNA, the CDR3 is TGTGCCAGCAGTGAAATAGGACAGGGGGTATACGAGCAGTACTTC.

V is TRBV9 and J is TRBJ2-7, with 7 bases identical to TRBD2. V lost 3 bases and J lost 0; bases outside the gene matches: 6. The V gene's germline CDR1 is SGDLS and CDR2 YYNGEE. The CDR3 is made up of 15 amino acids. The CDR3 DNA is TGTGCCAGCAGCGAGGCGGGAGACCCCTCCTACGAGCAGTACTTC. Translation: CASSEAGDPSYEQYF.

In DNA, the CDR3 is TGTGCCAGCAGTTACTCAGGCGGGGGGGCAGATACGCAGTATTTT. Its translation: CASSYSGGGADTQYF. The J gene is TRBJ2-3, the V gene TRBV6-6; the match to TRBD2 covers 9 bases. CDR3 length: 15 amino acids. The V segment lost 0 bases and the J segment 4 bases; nucleotides outside the gene matches: 2. The V gene's germline CDR1 is MNHNY and CDR2 SVGAGI (reference sequence).

CDR3: CASSTLGGEGATNEKLFF. In DNA, the CDR3 is TGTGCCAGTAGTACCCTCGGAGGGGAAGGAGCAACTAATGAAAAACTGTTTTTT. This chain connects TRBV19 to TRBJ1-4; weak D call: TRBD1 (5 bases). This CDR3 spans 18 amino acids. The V end lost 4 bases, the J end lost 0 bases, and 18 bases lay between the germline ends. The germline V gene encodes CDR1 LNHDA and CDR2 SQIVND (reference sequence).

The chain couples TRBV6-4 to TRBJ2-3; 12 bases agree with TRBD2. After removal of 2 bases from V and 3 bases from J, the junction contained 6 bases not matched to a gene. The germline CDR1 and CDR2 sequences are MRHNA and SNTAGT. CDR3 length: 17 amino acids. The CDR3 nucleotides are TGTGCCAGCAGTGACAGGCCACTAGCGGGAGGAACAGATACGCAGTATTTT. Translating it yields CASSDRPLAGGTDTQYF.

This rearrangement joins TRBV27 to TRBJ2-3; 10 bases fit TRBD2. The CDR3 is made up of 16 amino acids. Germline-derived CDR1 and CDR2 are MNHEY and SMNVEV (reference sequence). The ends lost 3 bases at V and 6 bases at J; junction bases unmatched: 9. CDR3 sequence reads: CASSFMTSGPRDTQYF. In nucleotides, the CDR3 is TGTGCCAGCAGTTTTATGACTAGCGGGCCCAGGGATACGCAGTATTTT.

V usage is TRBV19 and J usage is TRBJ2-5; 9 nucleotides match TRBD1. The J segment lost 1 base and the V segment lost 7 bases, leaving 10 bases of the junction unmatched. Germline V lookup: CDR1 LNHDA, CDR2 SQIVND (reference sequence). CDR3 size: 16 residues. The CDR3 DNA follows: TGTGCCAGTACAACCGACCACAGGGGGCTCCAAGAGACCCAGTACTTC. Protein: CASTTDHRGLQETQYF.

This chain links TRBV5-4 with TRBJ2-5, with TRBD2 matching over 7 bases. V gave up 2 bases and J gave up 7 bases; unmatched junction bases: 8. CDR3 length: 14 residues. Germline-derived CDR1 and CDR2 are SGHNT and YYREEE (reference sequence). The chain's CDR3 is CASSFLGERGTQYF. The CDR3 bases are TGTGCCAGCAGCTTTCTGGGGGAGCGGGGGACCCAGTACTTC.

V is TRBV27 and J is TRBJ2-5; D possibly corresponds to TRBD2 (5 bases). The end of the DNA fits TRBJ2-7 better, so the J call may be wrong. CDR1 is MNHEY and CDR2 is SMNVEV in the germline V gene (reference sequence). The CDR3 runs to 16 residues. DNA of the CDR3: TGTGCCAGCAGTTTTCGGGGATTTGGGCTCGCCTACGAGCAGTACTTC. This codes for CASSFRGFGLAYEQYF.

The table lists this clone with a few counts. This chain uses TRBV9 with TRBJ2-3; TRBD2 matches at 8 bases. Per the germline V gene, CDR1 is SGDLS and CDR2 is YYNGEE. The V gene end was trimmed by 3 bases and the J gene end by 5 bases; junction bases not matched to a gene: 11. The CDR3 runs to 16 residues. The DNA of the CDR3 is TGTGCCAGCAGCGCCCGTGGGCGGGGGGCAGGAGATACGCAGTATTTT. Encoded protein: CASSARGRGAGDTQYF.

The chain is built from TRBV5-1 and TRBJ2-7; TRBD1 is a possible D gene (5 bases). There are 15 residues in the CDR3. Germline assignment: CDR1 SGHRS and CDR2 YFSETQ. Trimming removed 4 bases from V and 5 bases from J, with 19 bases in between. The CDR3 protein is CASSPTQGGGNEQYF. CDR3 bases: TGCGCCAGCAGCCCTACCCAGGGCGGTGGGAACGAGCAGTACTTC.

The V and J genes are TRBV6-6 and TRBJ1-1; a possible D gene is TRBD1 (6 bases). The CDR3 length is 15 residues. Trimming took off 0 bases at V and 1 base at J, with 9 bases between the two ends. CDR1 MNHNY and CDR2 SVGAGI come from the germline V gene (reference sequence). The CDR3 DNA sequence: TGTGCCAGCAGTTACTCCGAGACAGGGAACACTGAAGCTTTCTTT. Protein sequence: CASSYSETGNTEAFF.

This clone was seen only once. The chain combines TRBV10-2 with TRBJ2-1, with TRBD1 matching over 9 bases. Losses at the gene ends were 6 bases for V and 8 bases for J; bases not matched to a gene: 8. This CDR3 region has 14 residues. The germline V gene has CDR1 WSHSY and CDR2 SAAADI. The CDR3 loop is CASSTGTGFDEQFF. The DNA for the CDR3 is TGCGCCAGCAGCACCGGGACAGGGTTCGATGAGCAGTTCTTC.

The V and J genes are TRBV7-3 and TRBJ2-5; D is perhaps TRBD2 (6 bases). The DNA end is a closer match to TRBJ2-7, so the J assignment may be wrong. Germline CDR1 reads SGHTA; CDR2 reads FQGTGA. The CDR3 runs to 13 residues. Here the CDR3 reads CASSFSGEYEQYF. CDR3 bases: TGTGCCAGCAGCTTTTCGGGAGAGTACGAGCAGTACTTC.

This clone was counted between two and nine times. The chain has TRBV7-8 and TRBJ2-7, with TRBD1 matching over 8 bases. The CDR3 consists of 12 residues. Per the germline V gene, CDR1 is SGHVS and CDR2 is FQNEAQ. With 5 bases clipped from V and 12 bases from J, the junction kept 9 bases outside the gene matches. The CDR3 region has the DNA TGTGCCAGCAGCATAGACAGGGGAGGACGGTACTTC. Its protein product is CASSIDRGGRYF.

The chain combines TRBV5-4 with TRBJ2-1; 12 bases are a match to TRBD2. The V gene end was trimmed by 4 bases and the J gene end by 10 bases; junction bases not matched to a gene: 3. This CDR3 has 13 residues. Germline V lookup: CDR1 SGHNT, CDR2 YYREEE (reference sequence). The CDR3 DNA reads TGTGCCAGCAGCCAGACTAGCGGGAGAGAGCAGTTCTTC. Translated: CASSQTSGREQFF. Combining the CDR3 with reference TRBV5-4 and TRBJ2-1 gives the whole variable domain ETGVTQSPTHLIKTRGQQVTLRCSSQSGHNTVSWYQQALGQGPQFIFQYYREEENGRGNFPPRFSGLQFPNYSSELNVNALELDDSALYLCASSQTSGREQFFGPGTRLTVL.

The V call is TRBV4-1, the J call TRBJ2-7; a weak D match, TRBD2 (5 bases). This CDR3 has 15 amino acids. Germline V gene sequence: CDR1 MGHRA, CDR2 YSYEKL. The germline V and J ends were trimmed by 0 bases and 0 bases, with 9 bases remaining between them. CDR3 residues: CASSQEVEGSYEQYF. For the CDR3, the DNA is TGCGCCAGCAGCCAAGAGGTTGAGGGCTCCTACGAGCAGTACTTC.

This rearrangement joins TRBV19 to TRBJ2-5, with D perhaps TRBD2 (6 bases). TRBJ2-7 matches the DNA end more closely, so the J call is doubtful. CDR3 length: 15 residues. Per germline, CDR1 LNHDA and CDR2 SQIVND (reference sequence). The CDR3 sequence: CASSIEASAVYEQYF. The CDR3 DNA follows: TGTGCCAGTAGTATAGAGGCTAGCGCGGTTTACGAGCAGTACTTC.

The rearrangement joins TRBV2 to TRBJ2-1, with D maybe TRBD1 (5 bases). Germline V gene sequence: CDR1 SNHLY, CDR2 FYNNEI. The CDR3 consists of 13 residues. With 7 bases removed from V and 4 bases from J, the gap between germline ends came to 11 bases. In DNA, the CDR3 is TGTGCCAGCAACCCCCCAGGGTACAATGAGCAGTTCTTC. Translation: CASNPPGYNEQFF.

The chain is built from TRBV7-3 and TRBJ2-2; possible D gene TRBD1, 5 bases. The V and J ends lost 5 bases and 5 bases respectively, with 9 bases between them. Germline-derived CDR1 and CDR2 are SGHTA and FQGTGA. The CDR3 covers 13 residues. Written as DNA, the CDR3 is TGTGCCAGCAGCCCGGACACAACCGGGGAGCTGTTTTTT. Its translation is CASSPDTTGELFF.

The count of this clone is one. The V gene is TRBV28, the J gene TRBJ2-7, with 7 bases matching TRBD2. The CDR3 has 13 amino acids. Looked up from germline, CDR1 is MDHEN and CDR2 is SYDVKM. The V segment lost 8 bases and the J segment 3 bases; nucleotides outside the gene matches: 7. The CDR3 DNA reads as TGTGCCAGCTATAACCCGGGGGGCTACGAGCAGTACTTC. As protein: CASYNPGGYEQYF. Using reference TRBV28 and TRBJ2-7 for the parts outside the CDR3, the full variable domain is DVKVTQSSRYLVKRTGEKVFLECVQDMDHENMFWYRQDPGLGLRLIYFSYDVKMKEKGDIPEGYSVSREKKERFSLILESASTNQTSMYLCASYNPGGYEQYFGPGTRLTVT.